Listed here are 28 T cell receptor beta chains from one sample, sequenced in a study of blood T cells in healthy people across ages (dated by TCRdb to about 2015). The protocol used for the library was 5' RACE. TCRdb names Illumina HiSeq 2500 as the instrument used. The second PCR ran for about 7 to 11 cycles and used a J-beta primer mix along with a sample-barcoded 5' primer. TCRdb handled the public reads itself, with Q25 trimming in fastp and clone calling in MiXCR, and kept productive beta chains. Duplicate CDR3 protein sequences are folded into a single record with the most common DNA and genes. This sample lists roughly 550,000 distinct CDR3 sequences; under 30% were detected once. The top ten constitute 8.7% of the sample. The same specimen was also included in a second study, on T cells of mothers and their children.

Sequenced input: blood. These receptors came from a boy between 10 and 17 years old in good health.

This chain joins TRBV20-1 and TRBJ2-7; 10 nucleotides line up with TRBD2. Germline-derived CDR1 and CDR2 are DFQATT and SNEGSKA (reference sequence). Trimming at V came to 0 bases and at J to 3 bases, leaving 5 bases not matched to a gene. The CDR3 length is 15 residues. The CDR3 loop is CSARDWASGGYEQYF. In DNA form, the CDR3 reads TGCAGTGCTAGAGATTGGGCTAGCGGGGGCTACGAGCAGTACTTC.

The rearrangement joins TRBV4-1 to TRBJ1-1; 8 bases fit TRBD1. This CDR3 contains 16 residues. With 3 bases clipped from V and 7 bases from J, the junction kept 13 bases outside the gene matches. Germline loops: CDR1 MGHRA, CDR2 YSYEKL. The DNA for the CDR3 is TGCGCCAGCAGCCAGGAGACAGGGGTAGGGGGCGGTGAAGCTTTCTTT. Its translation: CASSQETGVGGGEAFF.

This clonotype was picked up a small number of times. V usage is TRBV20-1 and J usage is TRBJ2-1; TRBD1 agrees at 9 bases. The J call may not be correct, given that the DNA end is closer to TRBJ2-7. The CDR3 covers 14 residues. CDR1 is DFQATT, CDR2 SNEGSKA, per germline (reference sequence). The CDR3 nucleotides read TGCAGTGCCATCCCAAGGACAGGGGTCTACGAGCAGTACTTC. This sequence encodes CSAIPRTGVYEQYF.

This clonotype was counted ten times or more. This chain links TRBV12-3 or TRBV12-4 with TRBJ2-5; D possibly corresponds to TRBD1 (5 bases). The length of the CDR3 is 14 residues. V dropped 0 bases and J dropped 2 bases, with 7 bases sitting between them. The CDR3 DNA reads TGTGCCAGCAGTTTAGCCGACAGACAAGAGACCCAGTACTTC. It codes for CASSLADRQETQYF.

The rearrangement links TRBV7-9 to TRBJ2-7; D possibly uses TRBD1 or TRBD2 (5 bases each). The CDR3 is 17 residues long. The germline gives CDR1 SEHNR, CDR2 FQNEAQ (reference sequence). V lost 1 base and J 3 bases, leaving 19 bases between the germline ends. The CDR3 reads CASSLGDLTYANYEQYF. Written as DNA, the CDR3 is TGTGCCAGCAGCTTAGGGGACCTCACTTACGCCAACTACGAGCAGTACTTC.

This clonotype was recorded many times. The chain couples TRBV5-1 to TRBJ2-5, with 9 bases aligning to TRBD2. Germline CDR1 reads SGHRS; CDR2 reads YFSETQ. The CDR3 contains 15 residues. V was clipped by 3 bases and J by 5 bases; unmatched bases: 8. The CDR3 nucleotides are TGCGCCAGCAGCTCAGCGGGAGGATTGAAGGAGACCCAGTACTTC. The encoded protein is CASSSAGGLKETQYF.

This chain connects TRBV12-3 or TRBV12-4 to TRBJ1-6; D is ambiguous. This CDR3 is 13 amino acids long. V lost 0 bases to trimming and J lost 9 bases, with 6 bases between them. CDR3 region: CASSLAGSSPLHF. CDR3 bases: TGTGCCAGCAGTTTAGCGGGGAGTTCACCCCTCCACTTT.

J is TRBJ2-1 and V is TRBV5-1; maybe TRBD1 (5 bases). Per germline, CDR1 SGHRS and CDR2 YFSETQ. V was pared by 0 bases and J by 5 bases, with 12 bases between. The CDR3 spans 15 residues. The CDR3 region is CASSLALTVNNEQFF. In nucleotides, the CDR3 is TGCGCCAGCAGCTTGGCCCTGACAGTTAACAATGAGCAGTTCTTC.

This clonotype turned up a few times. The chain links TRBV10-3 to TRBJ2-7; 7 bases map to TRBD2. Trimming cost V 10 bases and J 6 bases; bases outside gene matches: 12. Per the germline V gene, CDR1 is ENHRY and CDR2 is SYGVKD. CDR3 length equals 13 residues. CDR3 residues: CATLAGELREQYF. CDR3 coding DNA: TGTGCCACCTTGGCGGGGGAACTGCGCGAGCAGTACTTC.

This clonotype was detected a few times. The chain joins TRBV12-3 or TRBV12-4 to TRBJ2-7; D possibly corresponds to TRBD1 (6 bases). The V and J ends lost 6 bases and 3 bases respectively, with 15 bases between them. The CDR3 runs 14 residues. The CDR3, as DNA: TGTGCCAGCAGAAGGACGGACAGCATCTACGAGCAGTACTTC. This gives the protein CASRRTDSIYEQYF.

V and J are TRBV11-1 and TRBJ2-5, with 9 bases matching TRBD1. In germline, CDR1 is SGHAT, CDR2 FQDESV (reference sequence). Trimming took 1 base from V and 5 from J; bases not matched to a gene: 8. The CDR3 covers 16 residues. CDR3 in DNA: TGTGCCAGCAGCTTAGAAGGCGGGACAGGGAGGGAGACCCAGTACTTC. Protein: CASSLEGGTGRETQYF. Full variable domain (remainder filled in from reference TRBV11-1 and TRBJ2-5): EAEVAQSPRYKITEKSQAVAFWCDPISGHATLYWYRQILGQGPELLVQFQDESVVDDSQLPKDRFSAERLKGVDSTLKIQPAELGDSAMYLCASSLEGGTGRETQYFGPGTRLLVL.

The chain joins TRBV29-1 to TRBJ1-2, with D possibly TRBD1 on 5 matching bases. Per the germline V gene, CDR1 is SQVTM and CDR2 is ANQGSEA. The CDR3 is 16 residues long. The V end was cut by 5 bases, the J end by 7 bases, with 26 bases between. In DNA, the CDR3 is TGCAGCGTTAATGGAGGGGAGGCGGCAGGGTATTTTGGCTACACCTTC. Translation: CSVNGGEAAGYFGYTF.

A few counts support this clonotype. V and J are TRBV30 and TRBJ1-1; unclear D gene. V was shortened by 0 bases and J by 5 bases, with 16 bases between the two germline ends. CDR3 length: 15 residues. Germline V lookup: CDR1 GTSNPN, CDR2 SVGIG (reference sequence). Written as DNA, the CDR3 is TGTGCCTGGAGTGTACTTACTTGGAGGGAGACTGAAGCTTTCTTT. Translated, it gives CAWSVLTWRETEAFF.

Details on this clonotype: At one of its ends the junction is not consistent with the germline gene, which may arise from a read error. The genes are TRBV7-2 and TRBJ1-1; no reliable D call. This CDR3 is 14 amino acids long. Germline V gene lookup returns CDR1 SGHTA and CDR2 FQGNSA. The CDR3 sequence is CVSSLGTLNTEAFF. In DNA form, the CDR3 reads TGTGTCAGCAGCTTAGGAACACTGAACACTGAAGCTTTCTTT. Using reference TRBV7-2 and TRBJ1-1 for the parts outside the CDR3, the full variable domain is GAGVSQSPSNKVTEKGKDVELRCDPISGHTALYWYRQSLGQGLEFLIYFQGNSAPDKSGLPSDRFSAERTGGSVSTLTIQRTQQEDSAVYLCVSSLGTLNTEAFFGQGTRLTVV.

This clonotype showed up just a few times. The chain has TRBV28 and TRBJ2-5; tentatively, D is TRBD2 (7 bases). The CDR3 has 14 amino acids. Germline CDR1 and CDR2: MDHEN and SYDVKM. The V gene lost 10 bases and the J gene lost 3 bases, with 18 bases spanning the gap. CDR3 sequence (DNA): TGTGCCACTTCAAGGAGAGGGGGGGAAGAGACCCAGTACTTC. It specifies CATSRRGGEETQYF.

A few counts support this clonotype. The chain links TRBV9 to TRBJ2-1; 13 nucleotides line up with TRBD2. With 3 bases clipped from V and 5 bases from J, the junction kept 14 bases outside the gene matches. From germline, CDR1 is SGDLS and CDR2 YYNGEE. The CDR3 is 19 amino acids. The CDR3 is CASSATGGTSGNSDNEQFF. The CDR3 bases are TGTGCCAGCAGCGCCACCGGAGGGACTAGCGGGAATAGTGACAATGAGCAGTTCTTC.

The chain uses TRBV9 and TRBJ1-4, with D possibly matching TRBD1 (5 bases). Germline loops: CDR1 SGDLS, CDR2 YYNGEE. This CDR3 is built from 16 residues. Trimming shortened V by 0 bases and J by 0 bases, and 9 bases separated the two germline ends. The CDR3 DNA is TGTGCCAGCAGCGTAGGTCGGGGGGCAACTAATGAAAAACTGTTTTTT. It translates to CASSVGRGATNEKLFF.

J is TRBJ1-4 and V is TRBV20-1, with D unclear. Germline V gives CDR1 DFQATT, CDR2 SNEGSKA (reference sequence). Trimming took off 0 bases at V and 3 bases at J, with 11 bases between the two ends. The CDR3 runs 15 residues. The CDR3 nucleotides are TGCAGTGCTAGAGATCTGTTTGGAGCTAATGAAAAACTGTTTTTT. This sequence encodes CSARDLFGANEKLFF.

This clonotype was seen a handful of times. The chain joins TRBV28 to TRBJ2-1; D remains unclear. V was trimmed by 7 bases and J by 7 bases, leaving 14 bases between them. This CDR3 is 13 amino acids long. Germline-derived CDR1 and CDR2 are MDHEN and SYDVKM. Here the CDR3 DNA reads TGTGCCAGCAATCGAGTTTTGGGGAATGAGCAGTTCTTC. This sequence encodes CASNRVLGNEQFF. The full variable domain, completed using reference TRBV28 and TRBJ2-1, is DVKVTQSSRYLVKRTGEKVFLECVQDMDHENMFWYRQDPGLGLRLIYFSYDVKMKEKGDIPEGYSVSREKKERFSLILESASTNQTSMYLCASNRVLGNEQFFGPGTRLTVL.

The CDR3 reads CASSLLAERHSDTQYF. In DNA, the CDR3 is TGTGCCAGCAGCTTACTAGCGGAGCGTCATTCAGATACGCAGTATTTT. The gene calls are TRBV13 and TRBJ2-3, with 7 nucleotides matching TRBD2. This CDR3 spans 16 amino acids. From germline, CDR1 is PRHDT and CDR2 FYEKMQ (reference sequence). J gave up 4 bases and V 2 bases, and 9 bases lay outside the gene matches.

The V call is TRBV7-2, the J call TRBJ2-3; D unresolved. Per the germline V gene, CDR1 is SGHTA and CDR2 is FQGNSA. V lost 5 bases, J lost 5 bases, and 14 bases lay in between. The CDR3 has 14 amino acids. The CDR3 bases are TGTGCCAGCAGCAATGTCCAGGCCTTAGATACGCAGTATTTT. This encodes CASSNVQALDTQYF. Complete variable domain (other parts from reference TRBV7-2 and TRBJ2-3): GAGVSQSPSNKVTEKGKDVELRCDPISGHTALYWYRQSLGQGLEFLIYFQGNSAPDKSGLPSDRFSAERTGGSVSTLTIQRTQQEDSAVYLCASSNVQALDTQYFGPGTRLTVL.

V usage is TRBV4-1 and J usage is TRBJ2-1; unclear D gene. The germline CDR1 and CDR2 sequences are MGHRA and YSYEKL. Trimming removed 0 bases from V and 8 bases from J, with 5 bases in between. The CDR3 is 12 amino acids. The CDR3 protein is CASSQDWDEQFF. The CDR3, as DNA: TGCGCCAGCAGCCAAGATTGGGATGAGCAGTTCTTC.

The rearrangement uses TRBV5-1 and TRBJ2-5; no reliable D call. The CDR3 covers 13 residues. Germline loops: CDR1 SGHRS, CDR2 YFSETQ. Between the trimmed V and J ends, which lost 4 bases and 5 bases, there was a span of 12 bases. The CDR3 nucleotides read TGCGCCAGCAGCACCCATGAGTTCGAGACCCAGTACTTC. Residues: CASSTHEFETQYF.

The V and J genes are TRBV28 and TRBJ2-5; D is unresolved. The germline V gene has CDR1 MDHEN and CDR2 SYDVKM. This CDR3 is built from 19 residues. V was clipped by 5 bases and J by 8 bases, with 33 bases between them. The CDR3 bases are TGTGCCAGCAGTACCACATGGATTTGGAAACAGACCGCTTTCCGAACCCAGTACTTC. It is translated as CASSTTWIWKQTAFRTQYF.

The chain employs TRBV15 and TRBJ2-2; D ambiguous. This CDR3 has 12 amino acids. Trimming cost V 6 bases and J 0 bases, with 2 bases left between them. Germline V gene lookup returns CDR1 LNHNV and CDR2 YYDKDF (reference sequence). The CDR3 sequence is CATSSNTGELFF. The CDR3 DNA is TGTGCCACCAGTTCGAACACCGGGGAGCTGTTTTTT.

The chain couples TRBV5-5 to TRBJ2-7; D uncertain. This CDR3 spans 14 amino acids. The germline V gene encodes CDR1 SGHKS and CDR2 YYEKEE (reference sequence). The V and J ends lost 0 bases and 1 base respectively, with 8 bases between them. The chain's CDR3 is CASSLVGTSYEQYF. The CDR3 bases are TGTGCCAGCAGCTTGGTGGGCACTTCCTACGAGCAGTACTTC.

J is TRBJ2-2 and V is TRBV3-1, with 8 bases that match TRBD1. The V gene end was trimmed by 8 bases and the J gene end by 5 bases; junction bases not matched to a gene: 7. In germline, CDR1 is LGHDT, CDR2 YNNKEL (reference sequence). CDR3 size: 14 residues. The CDR3 sequence is CASGPGGWTGELFF. The CDR3 nucleotides are TGTGCCAGCGGACCAGGGGGCTGGACCGGGGAGCTGTTTTTT.

The J gene is TRBJ2-5, the V gene TRBV4-3; weak D call: TRBD2 (6 bases). Trimming cost V 0 bases and J 5 bases, with 13 bases left between them. The CDR3 sequence is 15 residues long. Germline assignment: CDR1 LGHNA and CDR2 YSLEER. Here the CDR3 DNA reads TGCGCCAGCAGCCAAGATCACGGGGGTGGTGAGACCCAGTACTTC. This translates into CASSQDHGGGETQYF.